Listed here are 21 T cell receptor beta chains from one sample, sequenced in a study of response to subunit inactivated influenza vaccine. A single record per CDR3 protein comes from TCRdb applying MiXCR to the RT-PCR reads. The sample holds 800,000 to 1,000,000 distinct CDR3 sequences, 21% seen once. This material consisted of PBMCs from blood, taken 4 to 6 days after vaccination. The receptors come from a man aged 45 to 65 who received an inactivated influenza vaccine.

This clonotype came up a few times. One junction end disagrees with the germline gene, perhaps due to a read error. The chain combines TRBV20-1 with TRBJ2-7; possible D gene TRBD2, 5 bases. Germline V gene data show CDR1 as DFQATT and CDR2 as SNEGSKA (reference sequence). The CDR3 length is 8 residues. This chain's CDR3 is CSARLRDF. In DNA, the CDR3 is TGCAGTGCTAGATTGAGGGACTTC.

In this sample, this clonotype turned up a few times. The chain employs TRBV6-2 or TRBV6-3 and TRBJ2-7, with 10 bases aligning to TRBD2. Germline V CDR1 and CDR2: MNHEY, SVGEGT. Unmatched junction bases numbered 5, after V lost 4 bases and J lost 2 bases. The CDR3 length is 15 residues. CDR3 nucleotide sequence: TGTGCCAGCAGTTCCCCTAGCGGGAGTACCTACGAGCAGTACTTC. Amino acids: CASSSPSGSTYEQYF.

The V call is TRBV5-1, the J call TRBJ2-2, with 13 bases matching TRBD2. This CDR3 is built from 13 residues. Per the germline V gene, CDR1 is SGHRS and CDR2 is YFSETQ. V trimming: 7 bases; J trimming: 11 bases; junction bases outside the gene matches: 5. In nucleotides, the CDR3 is TGCGCCAGCGGGACTAGCGGGGCTGAAGAGCTGTTTTTT. Its protein product is CASGTSGAEELFF.

This clonotype was seen a few times. The rearrangement links TRBV12-3 or TRBV12-4 to TRBJ2-7; a weak D match, TRBD1 (5 bases). Trimming left V 6 bases short and J 3 bases short, with 24 bases between. CDR3 size: 17 residues. CDR3 DNA: TGTGCCAGCAGCCCCACCCCCGATTGGATAGGGGACTACGAGCAGTACTTC. Residues: CASSPTPDWIGDYEQYF.

The rearrangement links TRBV20-1 to TRBJ2-5, with 7 positions matching TRBD1. The J segment lost 2 bases and the V segment lost 6 bases, leaving 3 bases of the junction unmatched. This CDR3 has 12 residues. CDR1 is DFQATT, CDR2 SNEGSKA, per germline (reference sequence). In DNA, the CDR3 is TGCAGTGCCACGGGACAGCAAGAGACCCAGTACTTC. Translating gives CSATGQQETQYF.

The chain has TRBV20-1 and TRBJ2-7, with D hard to call. V was trimmed by 5 bases and J by 4 bases, leaving 12 bases between them. This CDR3 has 12 residues. CDR1 and CDR2 from the germline V gene are DFQATT and SNEGSKA (reference sequence). CDR3 loop: CSAPELRYEQYF. As DNA, the CDR3 is TGCAGTGCTCCCGAACTAAGATACGAGCAGTACTTC.

This clonotype showed up just a few times. The V call is TRBV5-6, the J call TRBJ2-2; D uncertain. V was trimmed by 1 base and J by 2 bases, leaving 9 bases between them. Germline CDR1 reads SGHDT; CDR2 reads YYEEEE. The CDR3 runs 15 residues. Here the CDR3 reads CASSLRFHNTGELFF. CDR3 in DNA: TGTGCCAGCAGCTTGCGTTTCCACAACACCGGGGAGCTGTTTTTT. The full variable domain, in which reference TRBV5-6 and TRBJ2-2 provide the parts outside the CDR3, is DAGVTQSPTHLIKTRGQQVTLRCSPKSGHDTVSWYQQALGQGPQFIFQYYEEEERQRGNFPDRFSGHQFPNYSSELNVNALLLGDSALYLCASSLRFHNTGELFFGEGSRLTVL.

This clonotype occurred a few times. The rearrangement uses TRBV4-2 and TRBJ2-1; 10 bases align to TRBD1. Trimming removed 3 bases from V and 4 bases from J; junction bases left unmatched: 9. The CDR3 consists of 17 residues. Germline V CDR1 and CDR2: LGHNA, YNFKEQ. CDR3: CASSQLSGTGVYNEQFF. For the CDR3, the DNA is TGTGCCAGCAGCCAGCTATCCGGGACAGGGGTTTACAATGAGCAGTTCTTC.

V is TRBV24-1 and J is TRBJ2-7; a weak D match, TRBD2 (5 bases). V lost 3 bases and J 6 bases, leaving 8 bases between the germline ends. Germline V gene lookup returns CDR1 KGHDR and CDR2 SFDVKD. This CDR3 is built from 12 residues. The CDR3 bases are TGTGCCACCAGTGATGACTACCGCGAGCAGTACTTC. Its translation: CATSDDYREQYF.

This clonotype was found a few times. The CDR3 spells CASRGNGNEQFF. The CDR3 DNA sequence: TGTGCCAGCAGGGGAAATGGCAATGAGCAGTTCTTC. The rearrangement joins TRBV12-3 or TRBV12-4 to TRBJ2-1; D is uncertain. The length of the CDR3 is 12 residues. The V end was cut by 6 bases, the J end by 6 bases, with 9 bases between.

The chain uses TRBV4-1 and TRBJ2-7; D may be TRBD1 (6 bases). The germline V gene has CDR1 MGHRA and CDR2 YSYEKL. CDR3 length: 14 residues. The V gene lost 0 bases and the J gene lost 5 bases, with 11 bases spanning the gap. CDR3 in amino acids: CASSQDSPGDEQYF. CDR3 DNA: TGCGCCAGCAGCCAAGATAGCCCAGGGGACGAGCAGTACTTC.

This clonotype has only a few counts. The V call is TRBV12-3 or TRBV12-4, the J call TRBJ2-4, with TRBD1 as a possible D gene (5 bases). This CDR3 has 13 amino acids. V dropped 3 bases and J dropped 7 bases, with 10 bases sitting between them. The chain's CDR3 is CASSLGQFNIQYF. The CDR3 region has the DNA TGTGCCAGCAGTTTGGGGCAGTTTAACATTCAGTACTTC.

The CDR3 loop is CASMEGQAMNTEAFF. The CDR3 region has the DNA TGTGCCAGTATGGAGGGACAGGCCATGAACACTGAAGCTTTCTTT. The chain joins TRBV19 to TRBJ1-1; TRBD1 matches 8 bases. The germline V gene has CDR1 LNHDA and CDR2 SQIVND (reference sequence). This CDR3 is 15 amino acids long. Losses at the gene ends were 7 bases for V and 0 bases for J; bases not matched to a gene: 7.

V is TRBV12-3 or TRBV12-4 and J is TRBJ2-2, with D perhaps matching TRBD1 (5 bases). This CDR3 is 15 amino acids long. The V and J ends lost 6 bases and 1 base respectively, with 12 bases between them. CDR3 protein: CASRADSLNTGELFF. DNA for the CDR3: TGTGCCAGCAGAGCAGACAGCCTGAACACCGGGGAGCTGTTTTTT.

This clonotype was seen more than once but under ten times. This chain joins TRBV5-1 and TRBJ2-5, with unresolved D. Germline V gene sequence: CDR1 SGHRS, CDR2 YFSETQ. The CDR3 covers 15 residues. With 4 bases removed from V and 1 base from J, the gap between germline ends came to 14 bases. Here the CDR3 reads CASSGDLGPQETQYF. The CDR3 DNA follows: TGCGCCAGCAGCGGAGATCTTGGACCCCAAGAGACCCAGTACTTC.

The chain combines TRBV20-1 with TRBJ1-5; D call uncertain. Germline lookup yields CDR1 DFQATT and CDR2 SNEGSKA (reference sequence). V lost 4 bases and J lost 5, with 3 bases in between. The CDR3 runs to 10 residues. CDR3 region: CSANDQPQHF. As DNA, the CDR3 is TGCAGTGCTAACGATCAGCCCCAGCATTTT.

The table lists this clonotype with many counts. The chain employs TRBV11-2 and TRBJ1-1; D is unclear. The CDR3 contains 15 residues. In germline, CDR1 is SGHAT, CDR2 FQNNGV. V was shortened by 1 base and J by 2 bases, with 11 bases between the two germline ends. DNA of the CDR3: TGTGCCAGCAGCTTAGCAGGCGGCCAAAACACTGAAGCTTTCTTT. This encodes CASSLAGGQNTEAFF.

This clonotype was seen a handful of times. The rearrangement joins TRBV4-2 to TRBJ2-7; D might be TRBD1 (6 bases). Germline CDR1 is LGHNA and CDR2 is YNFKEQ. This CDR3 has 15 residues. The V end lost 4 bases, the J end lost 2 bases, and 15 bases lay between the germline ends. The CDR3 spells CASSPRWDTAYEQYF. The CDR3 DNA follows: TGTGCCAGCAGCCCCCGATGGGACACCGCCTACGAGCAGTACTTC.

The rearrangement uses TRBV7-9 and TRBJ2-1; D is possibly TRBD2 (6 bases). The CDR3 runs 13 residues. CDR1 SEHNR and CDR2 FQNEAQ come from the germline V gene (reference sequence). Trimming took 1 base from V and 13 from J, leaving 14 bases between them. CDR3 DNA: TGTGCCAGCAGCTTAGAATGGGGGGATCATCAGTTCTTC. It encodes CASSLEWGDHQFF.

The chain links TRBV25-1 to TRBJ2-1; D is possibly TRBD1 (6 bases). The CDR3 consists of 16 residues. Germline V gives CDR1 MGHDK, CDR2 SYGVNS. Trimming removed 7 bases at V and 8 bases at J, with 24 bases between. The CDR3 region is CASIPWALEPGDEQFF. The CDR3 coding sequence is TGTGCCAGCATTCCGTGGGCACTAGAACCAGGGGATGAGCAGTTCTTC.

This clonotype was detected a few times. The CDR3 here is CASSVGAGSSLGTQYF. The DNA for the CDR3 is TGTGCCAGCAGTGTGGGGGCGGGATCGAGTTTGGGTACGCAGTATTTT. The rearrangement uses TRBV2 and TRBJ2-3, with D possibly called TRBD1 or TRBD2 (6 bases each). CDR3 length: 16 amino acids. CDR1 is SNHLY and CDR2 is FYNNEI in the germline V gene. V was clipped by 4 bases and J by 8 bases, with 22 bases between them. The full variable domain, completed using reference TRBV2 and TRBJ2-3, is EPEVTQTPSHQVTQMGQEVILRCVPISNHLYFYWYRQILGQKVEFLVSFYNNEISEKSEIFDDQFSVERPDGSNFTLKIRSTKLEDSAMYFCASSVGAGSSLGTQYFGPGTRLTVL.